The source of this TCR beta chain is a study of blood T cell repertoires in COVID-19. Background on the study: Samples representing acute and convalescent COVID-19 were sourced from the United States, Italy and Spain.

Authors' analysis steps: Researchers report that nucleated cell counts were estimated from reference gene primer amplification. TCRdb keeps only in-frame clones here, not all; method: immunoSEQ multiplex PCR. V and J calls and clone size follow that table, whereas D and trimming were derived from the DNA. Altogether approximately 300,000 clones are present, around 90% being singletons, with the ten largest covering 6.3%. This CDR3 has 15 amino acids. V was pared by 3 bases and J by 4 bases, with 7 bases of the junction left unmatched. Germline CDR1 and CDR2: KGHDR and SFDVKD. Material: peripheral blood. The chain carries TRBV24-1 and TRBJ2-5, with TRBD2 matching 7 bases. The TCR was taken from a woman in her fifties or sixties with COVID-19, enrolled during active disease. For the CDR3, the DNA is TGTGCCACCAGTGATACCCGGGGGGAGGGAGAGACCCAGTACTTC. Translated: CATSDTRGEGETQYF.